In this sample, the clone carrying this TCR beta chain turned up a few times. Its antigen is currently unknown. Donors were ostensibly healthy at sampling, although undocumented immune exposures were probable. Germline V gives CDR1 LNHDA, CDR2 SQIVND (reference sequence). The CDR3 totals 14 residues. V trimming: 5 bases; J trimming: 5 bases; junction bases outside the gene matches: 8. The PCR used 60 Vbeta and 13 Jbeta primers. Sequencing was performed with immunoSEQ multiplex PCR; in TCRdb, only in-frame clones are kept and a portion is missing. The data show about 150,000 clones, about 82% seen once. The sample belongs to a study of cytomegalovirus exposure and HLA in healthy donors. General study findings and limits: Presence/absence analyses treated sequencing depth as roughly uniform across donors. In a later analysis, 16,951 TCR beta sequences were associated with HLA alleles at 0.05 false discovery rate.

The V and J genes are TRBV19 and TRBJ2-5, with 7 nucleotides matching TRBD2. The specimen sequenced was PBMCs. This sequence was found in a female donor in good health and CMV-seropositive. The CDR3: CASSGGGRAETQYF. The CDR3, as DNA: TGTGCCAGTAGTGGGGGGGGTCGGGCGGAGACCCAGTACTTC.